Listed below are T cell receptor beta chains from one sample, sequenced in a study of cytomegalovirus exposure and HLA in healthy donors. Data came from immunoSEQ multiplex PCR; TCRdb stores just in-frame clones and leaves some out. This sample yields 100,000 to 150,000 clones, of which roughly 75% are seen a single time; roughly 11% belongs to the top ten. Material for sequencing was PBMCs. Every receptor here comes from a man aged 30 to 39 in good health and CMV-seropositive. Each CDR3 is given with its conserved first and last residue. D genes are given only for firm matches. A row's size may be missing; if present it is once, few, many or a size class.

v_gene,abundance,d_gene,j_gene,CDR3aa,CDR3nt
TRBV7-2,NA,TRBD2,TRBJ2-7,CASSALAGTYEQYF,TGTGCCAGCAGCGCTTTAGCGGGGACCTACGAGCAGTACTTC
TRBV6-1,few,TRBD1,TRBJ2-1,CASSVIRQGLNNEQFF,TGTGCCAGCAGTGTCATCCGACAGGGGCTCAACAATGAGCAGTTCTTC
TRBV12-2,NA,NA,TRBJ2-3,CARLLSDPTDTQYF,TGTGCAAGACTATTAAGCGACCCCACAGATACGCAGTATTTT
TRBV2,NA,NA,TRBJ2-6,CASSRGLGWWANVLTF,TGTGCCAGCAGTCGCGGGTTAGGGTGGTGGGCCAACGTCCTGACTTTC
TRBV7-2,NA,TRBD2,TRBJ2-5,CASSSGLAGVGETQYF,TGTGCCAGCAGCTCGGGACTAGCGGGAGTTGGGGAGACCCAGTACTTC
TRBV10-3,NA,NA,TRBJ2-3,CAIRRGSDTQYF,TGTGCCATCCGGAGGGGTTCAGATACGCAGTATTTT
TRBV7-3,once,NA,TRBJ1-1,CASSLDTDTEAFF,TGTGCCAGCAGCCTGGACACCGACACTGAAGCTTTCTTT
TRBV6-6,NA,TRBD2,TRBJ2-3,CASTPWIAGVSDTQYF,TGTGCCAGCACCCCGTGGATAGCGGGAGTTTCAGATACGCAGTATTTT
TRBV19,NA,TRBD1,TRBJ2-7,CASRETGGRSYEQYF,TGTGCCAGTCGGGAAACAGGGGGCCGGTCCTACGAGCAGTACTTC
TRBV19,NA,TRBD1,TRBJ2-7,CASSSPGTGGHEQYF,TGTGCCAGTAGTTCCCCCGGGACAGGGGGCCACGAGCAGTACTTC
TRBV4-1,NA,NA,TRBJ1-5,CASSQGADTSNQPQHF,TGCGCCAGCAGCCAAGGGGCAGATACTAGCAATCAGCCCCAGCATTTT
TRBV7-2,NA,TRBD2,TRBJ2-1,CASSSKGLAGGGSYNEQFF,TGTGCCAGCAGCTCAAAGGGACTAGCGGGAGGGGGAAGCTACAATGAGCAGTTCTTC
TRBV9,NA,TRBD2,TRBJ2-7,CASSVAGGPYEQYF,TGTGCCAGCAGCGTAGCGGGAGGGCCCTACGAGCAGTACTTC
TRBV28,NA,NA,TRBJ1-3,CASSQDRVSGNTIYF,TGTGCCAGCAGTCAGGACAGAGTCTCTGGAAACACCATATATTTT
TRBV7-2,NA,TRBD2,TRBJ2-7,CASSLSGSPAEQYF,TGTGCCAGCAGCCTGAGCGGGAGCCCCGCCGAGCAGTACTTC
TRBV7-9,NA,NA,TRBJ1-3,CASSLANRDSGNTIYF,TGTGCCAGCAGCTTAGCGAACAGGGACTCTGGAAACACCATATATTTT
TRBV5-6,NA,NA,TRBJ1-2,CASSFGQLTNYGYTF,TGTGCCAGCAGCTTTGGACAGCTTACTAACTATGGCTACACCTTC
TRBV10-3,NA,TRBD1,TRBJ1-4,CAIRPGQSNEKLFF,TGTGCCATCCGACCGGGACAGTCTAATGAAAAACTGTTTTTT
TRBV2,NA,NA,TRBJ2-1,CASTGLRDNEQFF,TGTGCCAGCACGGGACTTCGGGACAATGAGCAGTTCTTC
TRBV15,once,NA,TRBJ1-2,CATSRGEGNYGYTF,TGTGCCACCAGCAGAGGCGAGGGAAACTATGGCTACACCTTC
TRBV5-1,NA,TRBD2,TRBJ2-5,CASSPLGNSWGGETQYF,TGCGCCAGCAGCCCCCTGGGTAACAGTTGGGGGGGAGAGACCCAGTACTTC
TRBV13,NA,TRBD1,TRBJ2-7,CASSLTGTGPHEQYF,TGTGCCAGCAGCCTAACGGGGACAGGGCCTCACGAGCAGTACTTC
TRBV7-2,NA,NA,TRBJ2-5,CASSLGVGAKTQYF,TGTGCCAGCAGCTTAGGGGTTGGGGCAAAGACCCAGTACTTC
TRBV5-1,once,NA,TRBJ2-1,CASSLAPGVGNEQFF,TGCGCCAGCAGCTTGGCCCCAGGGGTAGGCAATGAGCAGTTCTTC
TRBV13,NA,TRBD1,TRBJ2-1,CASSTGTVREQFF,TGTGCCAGCAGCACGGGGACAGTACGTGAGCAGTTCTTC
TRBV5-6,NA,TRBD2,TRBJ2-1,CASSFGLAESSYNEQFF,TGTGCCAGCAGCTTCGGGCTAGCGGAGAGCTCCTACAATGAGCAGTTCTTC
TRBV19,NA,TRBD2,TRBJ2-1,CASSIGVGSGGYNEQFF,TGTGCCAGTAGTATAGGGGTTGGTAGCGGGGGCTACAATGAGCAGTTCTTC
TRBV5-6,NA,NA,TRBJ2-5,CASSLQETQYF,TGTGCCAGCAGCCTCCAAGAGACCCAGTACTTC
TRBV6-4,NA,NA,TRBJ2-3,CASAATSTDTQYF,TGTGCCAGCGCCGCGACTAGCACAGATACGCAGTATTTT
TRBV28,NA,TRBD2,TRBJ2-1,CASSLRVAGNEQFF,TGTGCCAGCAGTTTAAGGGTAGCGGGAAATGAGCAGTTCTTC
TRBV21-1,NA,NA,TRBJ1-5,CASSRARTGARQPQHF,TGTGCCAGCAGCAGGGCCCGGACAGGGGCTCGCCAGCCCCAGCATTTT
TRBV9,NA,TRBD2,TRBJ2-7,CASSPGTSGGYEQYF,TGTGCCAGCAGCCCTGGCACTAGCGGAGGCTACGAGCAGTACTTC
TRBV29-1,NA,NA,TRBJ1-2,CSVLQGGNYGYTF,TGCAGCGTTTTACAGGGTGGGAACTATGGCTACACCTTC
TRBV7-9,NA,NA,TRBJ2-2,CASTQGAPARWGELFF,TGTGCCAGCACCCAAGGAGCCCCAGCGAGGTGGGGGGAGCTGTTTTTT
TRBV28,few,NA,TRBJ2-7,CASSFTGLYEQYF,TGTGCCAGCAGTTTTACAGGGCTTTACGAGCAGTACTTC